This T cell receptor beta chain derives from a study of CD8 T cells in ankylosing spondylitis. The study, taken as a whole, reports: Clones linked with disease were CD8+ and fairly uncommon in the peripheral blood. In ankylosing spondylitis patients, matched synovial fluid reportedly showed significant enrichment of disease-linked clones.

Per germline, CDR1 MNHEY and CDR2 SMNVEV (reference sequence). V shed 6 bases and J 3 bases; nucleotides not matched to a gene: 5. CDR3 length: 14 amino acids. This clonotype appeared many times. Its antigen is currently unknown. Quantitative 5'-RACE was performed with molecular barcodes, and it yielded the TCR beta libraries. TCRdb reprocessed the 5' RACE reads with MiXCR, giving one entry per CDR3 protein. Seen here are about 240,000 distinct CDR3 sequences, about 10% observed once, and the top ten hold under 7%. The J gene is TRBJ2-1, the V gene TRBV27; 7 nucleotides line up with TRBD2. Material: blood, either unsorted or a sorted T cell fraction (not recorded which). This clonotype originated in a male donor with ankylosing spondylitis or in good health (not recorded which). CDR3 protein: CASRSRGDYNEQFF. Written as DNA, the CDR3 is TGTGCCAGCAGAAGTCGGGGGGACTACAATGAGCAGTTCTTC.